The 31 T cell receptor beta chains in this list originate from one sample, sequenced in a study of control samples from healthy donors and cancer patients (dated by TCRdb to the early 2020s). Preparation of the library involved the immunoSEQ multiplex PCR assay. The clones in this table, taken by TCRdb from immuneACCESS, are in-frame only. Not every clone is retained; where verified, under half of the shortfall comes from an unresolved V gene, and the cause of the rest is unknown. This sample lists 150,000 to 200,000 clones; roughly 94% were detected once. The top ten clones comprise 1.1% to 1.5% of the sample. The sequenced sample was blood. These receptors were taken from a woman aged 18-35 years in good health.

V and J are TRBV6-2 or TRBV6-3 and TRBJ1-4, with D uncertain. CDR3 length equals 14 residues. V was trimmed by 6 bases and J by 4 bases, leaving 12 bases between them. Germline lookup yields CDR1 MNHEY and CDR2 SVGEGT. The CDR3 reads CASSRTVLNEKLFF. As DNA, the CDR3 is TGTGCCAGCAGCCGGACGGTTCTTAATGAAAAACTGTTTTTT.

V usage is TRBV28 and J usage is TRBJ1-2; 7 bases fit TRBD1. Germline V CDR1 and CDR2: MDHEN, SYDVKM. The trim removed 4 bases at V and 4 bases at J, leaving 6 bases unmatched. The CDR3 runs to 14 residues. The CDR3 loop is CASSSGDSLYGYTF. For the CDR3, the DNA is TGTGCCAGCAGTTCAGGGGACAGTCTCTATGGCTACACCTTC.

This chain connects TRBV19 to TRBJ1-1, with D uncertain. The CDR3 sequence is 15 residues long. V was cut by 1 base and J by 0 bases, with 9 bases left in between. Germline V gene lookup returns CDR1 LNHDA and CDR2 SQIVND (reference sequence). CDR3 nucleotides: TGTGCCAGTAGTATAGGGAACATAATGAACACTGAAGCTTTCTTT. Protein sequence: CASSIGNIMNTEAFF.

The CDR3 DNA reads as TGTGCCAGCAGTTTATGGACAGGGGGTCGGACTGAAGCTTTCTTT. Translated: CASSLWTGGRTEAFF. The chain links TRBV28 to TRBJ1-1; 9 bases fit TRBD1. CDR1 is MDHEN, CDR2 SYDVKM, per germline. CDR3 length: 15 amino acids. V lost 0 bases to trimming and J lost 5 bases; unmatched junction nucleotides: 4.

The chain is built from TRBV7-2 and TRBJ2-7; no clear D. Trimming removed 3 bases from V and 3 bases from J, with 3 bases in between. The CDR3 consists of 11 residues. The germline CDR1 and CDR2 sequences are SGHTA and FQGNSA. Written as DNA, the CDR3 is TGTGCCAGCAGCTTTTACTACGAGCAGTACTTC. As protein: CASSFYYEQYF.

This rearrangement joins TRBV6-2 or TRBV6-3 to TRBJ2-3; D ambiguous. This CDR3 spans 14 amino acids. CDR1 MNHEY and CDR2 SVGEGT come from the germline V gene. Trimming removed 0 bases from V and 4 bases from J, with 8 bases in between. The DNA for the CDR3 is TGTGCCAGCAGTTACTCAAGGGAAGCAGATACGCAGTATTTT. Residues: CASSYSREADTQYF.

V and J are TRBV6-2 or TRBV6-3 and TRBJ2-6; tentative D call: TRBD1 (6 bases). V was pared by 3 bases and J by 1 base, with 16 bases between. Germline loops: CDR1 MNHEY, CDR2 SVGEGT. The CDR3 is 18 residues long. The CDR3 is CASSYHVRGRSGANVLTF. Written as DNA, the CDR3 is TGTGCCAGCAGTTATCACGTCAGGGGACGGTCTGGGGCCAACGTCCTGACTTTC.

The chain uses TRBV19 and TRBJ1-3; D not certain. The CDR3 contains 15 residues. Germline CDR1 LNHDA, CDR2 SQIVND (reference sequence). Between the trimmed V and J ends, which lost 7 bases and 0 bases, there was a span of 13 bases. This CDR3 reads CASMRATSSGNTIYF. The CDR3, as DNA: TGTGCCAGTATGCGGGCGACTAGCTCTGGAAACACCATATATTTT.

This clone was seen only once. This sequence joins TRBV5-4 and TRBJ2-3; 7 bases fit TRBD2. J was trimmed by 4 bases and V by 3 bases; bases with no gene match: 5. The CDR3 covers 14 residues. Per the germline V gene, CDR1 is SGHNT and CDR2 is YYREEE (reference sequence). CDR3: CASSSAGEADTQYF. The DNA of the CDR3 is TGTGCCAGCAGCTCGGCGGGAGAGGCAGATACGCAGTATTTT. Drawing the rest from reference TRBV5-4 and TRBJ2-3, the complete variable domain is ETGVTQSPTHLIKTRGQQVTLRCSSQSGHNTVSWYQQALGQGPQFIFQYYREEENGRGNFPPRFSGLQFPNYSSELNVNALELDDSALYLCASSSAGEADTQYFGPGTRLTVL.

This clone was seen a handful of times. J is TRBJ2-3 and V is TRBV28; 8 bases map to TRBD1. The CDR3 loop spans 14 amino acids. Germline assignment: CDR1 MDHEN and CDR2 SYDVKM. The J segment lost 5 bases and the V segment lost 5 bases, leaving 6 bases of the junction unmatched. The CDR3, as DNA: TGTGCCAGCAGTATGACAGGGGAAGGAGATACGCAGTATTTT. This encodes CASSMTGEGDTQYF.

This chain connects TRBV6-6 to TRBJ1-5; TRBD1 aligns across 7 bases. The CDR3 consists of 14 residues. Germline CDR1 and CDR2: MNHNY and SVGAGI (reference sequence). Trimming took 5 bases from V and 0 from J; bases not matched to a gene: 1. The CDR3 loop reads CASSPGGSNQPQHF. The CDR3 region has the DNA TGTGCCAGCAGTCCAGGGGGTAGCAATCAGCCCCAGCATTTT.

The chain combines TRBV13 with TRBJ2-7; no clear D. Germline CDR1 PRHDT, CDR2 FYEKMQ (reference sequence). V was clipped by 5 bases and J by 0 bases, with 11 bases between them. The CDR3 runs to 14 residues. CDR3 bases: TGTGCCAGCAGCACCACGGAGAACTCCTACGAGCAGTACTTC. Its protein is CASSTTENSYEQYF.

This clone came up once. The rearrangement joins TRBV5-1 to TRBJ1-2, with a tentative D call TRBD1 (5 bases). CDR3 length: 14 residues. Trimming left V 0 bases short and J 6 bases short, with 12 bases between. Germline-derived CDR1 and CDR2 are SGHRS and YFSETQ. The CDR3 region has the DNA TGCGCCAGCAGCTTGGCCGGGGGGAGCGATGGCTACACCTTC. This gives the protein CASSLAGGSDGYTF.

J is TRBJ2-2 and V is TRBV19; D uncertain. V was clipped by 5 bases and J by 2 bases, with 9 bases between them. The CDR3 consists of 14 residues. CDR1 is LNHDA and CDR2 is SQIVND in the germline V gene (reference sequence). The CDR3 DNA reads TGTGCCAGTAGTCACACCTTAAACACCGGGGAGCTGTTTTTT. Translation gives CASSHTLNTGELFF. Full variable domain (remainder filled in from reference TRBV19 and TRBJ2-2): DGGITQSPKYLFRKEGQNVTLSCEQNLNHDAMYWYRQDPGQGLRLIYYSQIVNDFQKGDIAEGYSVSREKKESFPLTVTSAQKNPTAFYLCASSHTLNTGELFFGEGSRLTVL.

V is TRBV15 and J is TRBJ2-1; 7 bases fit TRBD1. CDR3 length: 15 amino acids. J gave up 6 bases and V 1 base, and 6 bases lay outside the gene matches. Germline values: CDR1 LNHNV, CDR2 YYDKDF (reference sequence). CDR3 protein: CATSRVTGSGNEQFF. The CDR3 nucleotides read TGTGCCACCAGCAGAGTGACAGGGTCGGGCAATGAGCAGTTCTTC.

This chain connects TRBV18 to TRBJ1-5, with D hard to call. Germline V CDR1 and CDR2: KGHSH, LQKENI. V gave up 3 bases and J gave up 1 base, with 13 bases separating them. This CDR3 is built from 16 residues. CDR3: CASSPPGAGSNQPQHF. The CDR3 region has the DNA TGTGCCAGCTCACCCCCGGGAGCCGGAAGCAATCAGCCCCAGCATTTT. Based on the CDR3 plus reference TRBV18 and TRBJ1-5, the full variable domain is NAGVMQNPRHLVRRRGQEARLRCSPMKGHSHVYWYRQLPEEGLKFMVYLQKENIIDESGMPKERFSAEFPKEGPSILRIQQVVRGDSAAYFCASSPPGAGSNQPQHFGDGTRLSIL.

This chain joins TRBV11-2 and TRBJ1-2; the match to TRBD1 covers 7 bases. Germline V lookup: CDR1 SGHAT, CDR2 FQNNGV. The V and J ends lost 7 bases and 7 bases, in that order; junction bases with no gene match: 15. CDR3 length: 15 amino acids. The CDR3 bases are TGTGCCAGCAACAACCCCGCACAGGGGAGTAGTGGCTACACCTTC. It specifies CASNNPAQGSSGYTF.

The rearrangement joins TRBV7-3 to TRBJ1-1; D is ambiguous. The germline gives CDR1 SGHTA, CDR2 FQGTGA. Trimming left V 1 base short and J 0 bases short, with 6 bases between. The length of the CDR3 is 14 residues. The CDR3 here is CASSLMGMNTEAFF. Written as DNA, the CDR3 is TGTGCCAGCAGCTTAATGGGCATGAACACTGAAGCTTTCTTT.

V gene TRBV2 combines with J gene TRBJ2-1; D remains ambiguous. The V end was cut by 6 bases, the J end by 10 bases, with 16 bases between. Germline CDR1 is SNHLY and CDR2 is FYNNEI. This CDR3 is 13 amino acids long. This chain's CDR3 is CASSRDPSTEQFF. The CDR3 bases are TGTGCCAGCAGCCGCGACCCTTCTACAGAGCAGTTCTTC. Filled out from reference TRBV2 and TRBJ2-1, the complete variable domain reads EPEVTQTPSHQVTQMGQEVILRCVPISNHLYFYWYRQILGQKVEFLVSFYNNEISEKSEIFDDQFSVERPDGSNFTLKIRSTKLEDSAMYFCASSRDPSTEQFFGPGTRLTVL.

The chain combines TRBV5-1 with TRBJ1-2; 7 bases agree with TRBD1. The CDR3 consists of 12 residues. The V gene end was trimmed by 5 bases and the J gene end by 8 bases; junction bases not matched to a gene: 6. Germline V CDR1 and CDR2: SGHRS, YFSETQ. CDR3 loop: CASRYTGEGYTF. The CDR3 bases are TGCGCCAGCAGATACACAGGGGAAGGCTACACCTTC.

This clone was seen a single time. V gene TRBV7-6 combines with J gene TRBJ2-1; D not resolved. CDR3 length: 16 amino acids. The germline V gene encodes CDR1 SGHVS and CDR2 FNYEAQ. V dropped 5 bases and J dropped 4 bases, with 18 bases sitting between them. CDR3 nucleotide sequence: TGTGCCAGCAGCCTAGTAACCTCTATAGGGTACAATGAGCAGTTCTTC. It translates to CASSLVTSIGYNEQFF.

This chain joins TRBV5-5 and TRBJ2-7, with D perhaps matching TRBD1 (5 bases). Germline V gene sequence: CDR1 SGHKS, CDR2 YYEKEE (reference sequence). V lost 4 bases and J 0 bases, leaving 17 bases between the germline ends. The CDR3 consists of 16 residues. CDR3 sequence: CASSPYQGALSYEQYF. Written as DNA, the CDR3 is TGTGCCAGCAGCCCCTATCAAGGGGCCCTCTCCTACGAGCAGTACTTC.

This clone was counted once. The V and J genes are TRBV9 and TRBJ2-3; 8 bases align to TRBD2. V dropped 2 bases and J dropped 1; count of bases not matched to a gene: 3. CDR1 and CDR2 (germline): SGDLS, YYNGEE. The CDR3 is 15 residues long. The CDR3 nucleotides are TGTGCCAGCAGCGTTTACGGGAGGGGCACAGATACGCAGTATTTT. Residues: CASSVYGRGTDTQYF. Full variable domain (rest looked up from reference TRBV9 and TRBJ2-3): DSGVTQTPKHLITATGQRVTLRCSPRSGDLSVYWYQQSLDQGLQFLIQYYNGEERAKGNILERFSAQQFPDLHSELNLSSLELGDSALYFCASSVYGRGTDTQYFGPGTRLTVL.

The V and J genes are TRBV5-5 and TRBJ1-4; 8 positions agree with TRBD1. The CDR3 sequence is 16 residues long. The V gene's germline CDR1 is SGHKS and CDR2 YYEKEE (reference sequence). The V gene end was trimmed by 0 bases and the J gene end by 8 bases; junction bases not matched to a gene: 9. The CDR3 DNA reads TGTGCCAGCAGCTTGGGCCCCGAGACAGGGGTGGAAAAACTGTTTTTT. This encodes CASSLGPETGVEKLFF.

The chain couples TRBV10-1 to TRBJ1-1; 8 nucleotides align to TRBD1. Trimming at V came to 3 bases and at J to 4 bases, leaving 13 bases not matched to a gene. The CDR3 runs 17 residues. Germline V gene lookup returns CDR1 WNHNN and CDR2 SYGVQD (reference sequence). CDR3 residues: CASSDGTGRDDSTEAFF. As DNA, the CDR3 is TGCGCCAGCAGTGATGGGACAGGCCGGGATGATAGCACTGAAGCTTTCTTT.

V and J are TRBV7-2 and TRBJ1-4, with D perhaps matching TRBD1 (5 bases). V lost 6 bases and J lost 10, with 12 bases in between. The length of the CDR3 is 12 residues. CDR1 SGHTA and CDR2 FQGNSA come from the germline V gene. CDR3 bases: TGTGCCAGCAGTCCCGGCGGGGCAAAACTGTTTTTT. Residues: CASSPGGAKLFF.

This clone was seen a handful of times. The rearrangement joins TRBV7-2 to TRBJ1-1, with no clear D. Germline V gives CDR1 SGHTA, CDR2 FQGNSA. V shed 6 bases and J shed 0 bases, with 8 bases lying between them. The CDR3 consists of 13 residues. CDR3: CASSPLLNTEAFF. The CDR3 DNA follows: TGTGCCAGCAGTCCCCTTTTGAACACTGAAGCTTTCTTT.

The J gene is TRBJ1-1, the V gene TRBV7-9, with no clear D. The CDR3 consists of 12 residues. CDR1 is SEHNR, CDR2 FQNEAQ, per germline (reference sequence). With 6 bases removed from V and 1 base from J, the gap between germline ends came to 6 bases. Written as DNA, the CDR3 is TGTGCCAGCAGGCTGGCGAACACTGAAGCTTTCTTT. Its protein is CASRLANTEAFF.

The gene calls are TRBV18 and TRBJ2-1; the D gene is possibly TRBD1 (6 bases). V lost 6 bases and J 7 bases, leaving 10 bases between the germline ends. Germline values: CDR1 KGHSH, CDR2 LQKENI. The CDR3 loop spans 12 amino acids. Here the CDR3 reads CASSYRENEQFF. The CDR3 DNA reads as TGTGCCAGCTCGTACAGGGAAAATGAGCAGTTCTTC.

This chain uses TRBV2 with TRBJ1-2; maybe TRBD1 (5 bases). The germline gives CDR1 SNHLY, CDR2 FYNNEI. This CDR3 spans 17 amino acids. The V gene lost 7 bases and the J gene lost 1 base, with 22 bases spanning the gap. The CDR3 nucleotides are TGTGCCAGCACCGTTAGGCCGGCAGGGAGCTATAACTATGGCTACACCTTC. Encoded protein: CASTVRPAGSYNYGYTF. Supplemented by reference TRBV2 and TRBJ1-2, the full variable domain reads EPEVTQTPSHQVTQMGQEVILRCVPISNHLYFYWYRQILGQKVEFLVSFYNNEISEKSEIFDDQFSVERPDGSNFTLKIRSTKLEDSAMYFCASTVRPAGSYNYGYTFGSGTRLTVV.

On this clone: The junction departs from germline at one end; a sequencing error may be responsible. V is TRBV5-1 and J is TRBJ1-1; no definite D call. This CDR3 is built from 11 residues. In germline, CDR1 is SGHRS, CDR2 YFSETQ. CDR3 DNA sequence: TGCGCCAGCAGATTGGAGAGCGTGGCTTTCTTT. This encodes CASRLESVAFF.